These T cell receptor beta chains were read from a single sample in a study of blood T cell repertoires in COVID-19. Assay used: immunoSEQ multiplex PCR; TCRdb lists only in-frame clones, some missing. Found here are approximately 450,000 clones, 80% to 90% of them singletons; the top ten hold roughly 4%. Sequenced material: peripheral blood. The receptors stem from a woman aged 25 to 39 with acute or convalescent COVID-19. CDR3s include the opening cysteine and the closing phenylalanine or tryptophan. Each record gives: J gene, V gene, clone size, CDR3 length, D gene, CDR3 DNA, CDR3 protein. D genes are given only for firm matches. Size is stated for part of the rows, as once, few or many counts, or as a class when the clone is expanded.

TRBJ2-1 TRBV2 - 15 TRBD2 TGTGCCAGCAGTGACTGGACTAGGGGTCCCAATGAGCAGTTCTTC CASSDWTRGPNEQFF
TRBJ2-7 TRBV2 - 14 TRBD1 TGTGCCAGCAGCCTTGACAGGGAGACCTACGAGCAGTACTTC CASSLDRETYEQYF
TRBJ2-7 TRBV11-2 - 15 TRBD1 TGTGCCAGCAGCTACGGGACAGCTGGGTTCTACGAGCAGTACTTC CASSYGTAGFYEQYF
TRBJ2-3 TRBV2 once 16 TRBD2 TGTGCCAGCAGCCCCGCAGGGGCGGGGGGGCCTCACACGCAGTATTTT CASSPAGAGGPHTQYF
TRBJ1-2 TRBV24-1 once 14 - TGTGCCACCAGCGAGGGAAAATCGAACTATGGCTACACCTTC CATSEGKSNYGYTF
TRBJ2-2 TRBV10-1 few 14 - TGCGCCAGCAGTGAGTCGTTCGGGGCCGGGGAGCTGTTTTTT CASSESFGAGELFF
TRBJ2-1 TRBV5-1 - 16 - TGCGCCAGCAGCTTGTCTGGGGGGGCCTCCTACAATAAGCAGTTCTTC CASSLSGGASYNKQFF
TRBJ2-3 TRBV7-8 - 17 TRBD2 TGTGCCAGCAGCTTAGGACGATTGGGCGGGGGTTTAGATACGCAGTATTTT CASSLGRLGGGLDTQYF
TRBJ2-1 TRBV11-2 - 15 - TGTGCCAGCAGCTTAGAACTAGTTTCTTACAATGAGCAGTTCTTC CASSLELVSYNEQFF
TRBJ2-3 TRBV5-1 - 16 - TGCGCCAGCAGAGCTTCGCCAGGAGGAAAGACAGATACGCAGTATTTT CASRASPGGKTDTQYF
TRBJ2-7 TRBV28 once 16 TRBD1 TGTGCCAGCAGTTTCAAGACGGACAGGGTCTCCTACGAGCAGTACTTC CASSFKTDRVSYEQYF
TRBJ2-5 TRBV24-1 - 16 - TGTGCCACCAGTGATCCCTTGACTTCACCAGGGGAGACCCAGTACTTC CATSDPLTSPGETQYF
TRBJ2-3 TRBV2 - 16 TRBD2 TGTGCCAGCACCTCCCTTGGCGGGGGGGCCGCAGATACGCAGTATTTT CASTSLGGGAADTQYF
TRBJ2-1 TRBV29-1 few 13 TRBD1 TGCAGCGTTTTGAGGGACAGGGACGGTGAGCAGTTCTTC CSVLRDRDGEQFF
TRBJ2-2 TRBV5-1 - 15 - TGCGCCAGCAGCACGCCGGGTTCTAACACCGGGGAGCTGTTTTTT CASSTPGSNTGELFF
TRBJ1-2 TRBV6-5 once 14 TRBD1 TGTGCCAGCAGTTACGCAGGGGGCTACTATGGCTACACCTTC CASSYAGGYYGYTF